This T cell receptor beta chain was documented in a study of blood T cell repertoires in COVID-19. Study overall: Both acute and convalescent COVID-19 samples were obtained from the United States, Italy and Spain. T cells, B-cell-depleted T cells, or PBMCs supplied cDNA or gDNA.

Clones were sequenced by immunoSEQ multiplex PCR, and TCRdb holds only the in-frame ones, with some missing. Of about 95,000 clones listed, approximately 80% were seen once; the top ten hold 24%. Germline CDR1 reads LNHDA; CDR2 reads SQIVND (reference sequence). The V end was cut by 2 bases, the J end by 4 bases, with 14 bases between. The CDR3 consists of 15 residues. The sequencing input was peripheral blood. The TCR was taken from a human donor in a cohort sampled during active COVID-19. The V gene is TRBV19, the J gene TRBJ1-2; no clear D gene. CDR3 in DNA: TGTGCCAGTAGTATACCCCAGGTCGGCCTCTATGGCTACACCTTC. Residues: CASSIPQVGLYGYTF.